This T cell receptor beta chain was recovered during a study of PD-L1 blockade in urothelial cancer. Study conclusions and caveats: Prediction of better survival came from below-median pretreatment blood TCR clonality.

The time point: pretreatment peripheral blood. The CDR3 runs 15 residues. Trimming removed 0 bases from V and 8 bases from J, with 13 bases in between. The germline V gene has CDR1 LGHNA and CDR2 YSLEER. Concerning this clone itself: Its antigen is unknown.

The table came from immunoSEQ multiplex PCR; TCRdb's copy has only in-frame clones and leaves some out. The sample records around 40,000 clones, roughly nine tenths being singletons. This receptor was identified in a woman aged 60-70 years with urothelial cancer. Sequences were derived from PBMCs, sampled around atezolizumab (anti-PD-L1) treatment. This chain uses TRBV4-3 with TRBJ1-4, with D possibly TRBD1 on 5 matching bases. CDR3: CASSQDRGYGEKLFF. CDR3 nucleotide sequence: TGCGCCAGCAGCCAAGATCGGGGGTATGGGGAAAAACTGTTTTTT.